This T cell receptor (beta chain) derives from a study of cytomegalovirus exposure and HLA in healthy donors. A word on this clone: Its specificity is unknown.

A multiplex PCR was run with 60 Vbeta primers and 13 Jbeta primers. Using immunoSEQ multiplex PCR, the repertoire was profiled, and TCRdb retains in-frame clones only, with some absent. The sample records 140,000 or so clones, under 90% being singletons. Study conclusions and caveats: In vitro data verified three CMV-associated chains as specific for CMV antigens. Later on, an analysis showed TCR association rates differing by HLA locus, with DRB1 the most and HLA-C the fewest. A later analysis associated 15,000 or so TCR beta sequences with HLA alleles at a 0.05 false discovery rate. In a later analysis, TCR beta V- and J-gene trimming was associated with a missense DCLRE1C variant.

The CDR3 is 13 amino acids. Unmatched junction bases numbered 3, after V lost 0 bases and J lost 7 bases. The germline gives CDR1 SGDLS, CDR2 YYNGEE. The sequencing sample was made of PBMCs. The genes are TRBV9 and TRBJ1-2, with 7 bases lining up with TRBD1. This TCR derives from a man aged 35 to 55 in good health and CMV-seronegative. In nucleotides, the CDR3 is TGTGCCAGCAGCGTAGTACAGGGGTTTGGCTACACCTTC. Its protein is CASSVVQGFGYTF.